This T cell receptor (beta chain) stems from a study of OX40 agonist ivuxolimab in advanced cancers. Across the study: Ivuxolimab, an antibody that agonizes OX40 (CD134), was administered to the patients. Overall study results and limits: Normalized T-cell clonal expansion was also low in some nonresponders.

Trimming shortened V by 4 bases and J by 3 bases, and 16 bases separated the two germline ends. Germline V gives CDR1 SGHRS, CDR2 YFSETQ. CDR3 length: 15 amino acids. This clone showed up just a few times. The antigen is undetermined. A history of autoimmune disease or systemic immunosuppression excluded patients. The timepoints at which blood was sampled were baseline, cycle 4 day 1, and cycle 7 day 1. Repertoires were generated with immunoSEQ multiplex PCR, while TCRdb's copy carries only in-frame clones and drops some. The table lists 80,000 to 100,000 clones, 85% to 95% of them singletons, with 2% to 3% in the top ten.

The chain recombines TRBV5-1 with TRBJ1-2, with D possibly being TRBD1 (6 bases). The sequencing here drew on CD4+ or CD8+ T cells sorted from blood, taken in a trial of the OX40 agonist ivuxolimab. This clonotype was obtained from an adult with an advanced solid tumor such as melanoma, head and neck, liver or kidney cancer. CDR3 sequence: CASSVRLAGDYGYTF. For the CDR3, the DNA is TGCGCCAGCAGCGTGCGCCTCGCAGGGGACTATGGCTACACCTTC.